Listed here are 27 T cell receptor beta chains from one sample, sequenced in a study of early T cells in non-severe SARS-CoV-2 infection. A single record per CDR3 protein comes from TCRdb applying MiXCR to the 5' RACE reads. Of tens of thousands of distinct CDR3 sequences in the sample, roughly 11% were seen once. The sample consisted of whole blood. The origin of the receptors is an adult who was a healthcare worker with PCR-confirmed SARS-CoV-2 infection or an uninfected control (not recorded which).

This clonotype was seen at least ten times. V gene TRBV6-5 combines with J gene TRBJ2-7, with D possibly TRBD1 on 5 matching bases. The CDR3 extends over 15 amino acids. In germline, CDR1 is MNHEY, CDR2 SVGAGI. Trimming removed 0 bases from V and 4 bases from J, with 13 bases in between. This CDR3 reads CASSYSNQGWYEQYF. In nucleotides, the CDR3 is TGTGCCAGCAGTTACTCGAATCAGGGTTGGTACGAGCAGTACTTC.

In its sample, this clonotype was seen a few times. The DNA of the CDR3 is TGTGCCAGCAGACGGGGGGTGAACACCGGGGAGCTGTTTTTT. It yields the protein CASRRGVNTGELFF. The chain joins TRBV12-3 or TRBV12-4 to TRBJ2-2, with 7 bases that match TRBD2. The CDR3 contains 14 residues. V trimming: 6 bases; J trimming: 1 base; junction bases outside the gene matches: 2.

This clonotype has at least ten counts. V and J are TRBV20-1 and TRBJ2-7; D is possibly TRBD1 (6 bases). The germline V gene has CDR1 DFQATT and CDR2 SNEGSKA (reference sequence). The CDR3 runs 15 residues. V was shortened by 0 bases and J by 8 bases, with 20 bases between the two germline ends. As DNA, the CDR3 is TGCAGTGCTAGAGAGGGGCGAACAGGGTCCTCCCAGCAGTACTTC. Encoded protein: CSAREGRTGSSQQYF.

Details on this clonotype: One end of the junction varies from germline; a read error may be responsible. The genes are TRBV13 and TRBJ2-3, with D possibly being TRBD2 (5 bases). This CDR3 is built from 13 residues. Germline lookup yields CDR1 PRHDT and CDR2 FYEKMQ (reference sequence). In DNA form, the CDR3 reads TGTGCCAGCAGCTTGGGAGCAGCAGATACGCAGAATTTT. Translated: CASSLGAADTQNF.

This clonotype was recorded at least ten times. The genes are TRBV9 and TRBJ2-1, with D possibly matching TRBD1 (6 bases). Deletions cut 0 bases from V and 5 bases from J, with 12 bases between. Germline values: CDR1 SGDLS, CDR2 YYNGEE. CDR3 length equals 15 residues. The CDR3 nucleotides are TGTGCCAGCAGCGTAGAATGGGGGCAGGACAATGAGCAGTTCTTC. Translated: CASSVEWGQDNEQFF.

This clonotype showed up many times. The chain uses TRBV10-1 and TRBJ1-1; TRBD1 is a possible D gene (6 bases). Germline values: CDR1 WNHNN, CDR2 SYGVQD (reference sequence). V lost 6 bases, J lost 3 bases, and 26 bases lay in between. The CDR3 contains 18 residues. CDR3 loop: CASSNRRGAKGLYTEAFF. CDR3 DNA sequence: TGCGCCAGCAGCAACCGACGGGGGGCGAAGGGACTTTACACTGAAGCTTTCTTT.

This clonotype was counted many times. The chain recombines TRBV12-3 or TRBV12-4 with TRBJ1-5, with a possible D match to TRBD1 (5 bases). The CDR3 has 14 amino acids. V was cut by 7 bases and J by 7 bases, with 17 bases left in between. CDR3 DNA: TGTGCCAGCACCGGGGCCTCGGCCTCCCAGCCCCAGCATTTT. Its translation is CASTGASASQPQHF.

This clonotype came up a few times. The V call is TRBV5-6, the J call TRBJ2-3; weak D call: TRBD2 (5 bases). V lost 1 base, J lost 2 bases, and 14 bases lay in between. This CDR3 spans 16 amino acids. Germline-derived CDR1 and CDR2 are SGHDT and YYEEEE. The DNA of the CDR3 is TGTGCCAGCAGCTTGAGAAGTGGCGGGTTCACAGATACGCAGTATTTT. This codes for CASSLRSGGFTDTQYF.

Ten or more counts support this clonotype. The chain uses TRBV4-3 and TRBJ2-2; no definite D call. The length of the CDR3 is 15 residues. CDR1 is LGHNA, CDR2 YSLEER, per germline. V lost 7 bases, J lost 1 base, and 13 bases lay in between. CDR3 in amino acids: CASTKDPRNTGELFF. The DNA for the CDR3 is TGCGCCAGCACAAAAGACCCAAGGAACACCGGGGAGCTGTTTTTT.

This clonotype was seen more than once but under ten times. V is TRBV9 and J is TRBJ2-7, with TRBD2 matching over 7 bases. CDR3 length: 15 amino acids. CDR1 and CDR2 (germline): SGDLS, YYNGEE. Trimming removed 1 base from V and 0 bases from J; junction bases left unmatched: 4. This chain's CDR3 is CASSVSSGNSYEQYF. CDR3 DNA sequence: TGTGCCAGCAGCGTATCTAGCGGAAACTCCTACGAGCAGTACTTC.

A few counts support this clonotype. The chain has TRBV29-1 and TRBJ2-2; no firm D call. Germline CDR1 reads SQVTM; CDR2 reads ANQGSEA. The CDR3 covers 11 residues. V lost 7 bases and J lost 6, with 9 bases in between. CDR3 in amino acids: CSARVSGELFF. CDR3 bases: TGCAGCGCCCGCGTGTCCGGGGAGCTGTTTTTT.

This clonotype was seen repeatedly, ten times or more. The chain is built from TRBV29-1 and TRBJ2-5; the match to TRBD2 covers 8 bases. Per germline, CDR1 SQVTM and CDR2 ANQGSEA. This CDR3 has 11 amino acids. Trimming at V came to 7 bases and at J to 8 bases, leaving 6 bases not matched to a gene. The CDR3 reads CSGGLAVTQYF. The CDR3 nucleotides are TGCAGCGGTGGACTAGCAGTTACCCAGTACTTC. The full variable domain, in which reference TRBV29-1 and TRBJ2-5 provide the parts outside the CDR3, is SAVISQKPSRDICQRGTSLTIQCQVDSQVTMMFWYRQQPGQSLTLIATANQGSEATYESGFVIDKFPISRPNLTFSTLTVSNMSPEDSSIYLCSGGLAVTQYFGPGTRLLVL.

This clonotype was found a few times. This rearrangement joins TRBV6-6 to TRBJ2-7; 7 bases map to TRBD2. The trim removed 5 bases at V and 2 bases at J, leaving 15 bases unmatched. The germline V gene has CDR1 MNHNY and CDR2 SVGAGI (reference sequence). The CDR3 has 17 residues. The CDR3 sequence: CASSHGQSSGITYEQYF. For the CDR3, the DNA is TGTGCCAGCAGTCACGGTCAATCTAGCGGAATAACCTACGAGCAGTACTTC.

This clonotype is medium-sized within its sample. The genes are TRBV6-5 and TRBJ1-1; the D is unclear. The germline V and J ends were trimmed by 0 bases and 4 bases, with 3 bases remaining between them. Looked up from germline, CDR1 is MNHEY and CDR2 is SVGAGI. The CDR3 totals 12 residues. The CDR3 protein is CASSYSSTEAFF. DNA of the CDR3: TGTGCCAGCAGTTACTCATCCACTGAAGCTTTCTTT.

V is TRBV10-3 and J is TRBJ1-1; 7 positions agree with TRBD1. This CDR3 has 14 residues. V shed 6 bases and J 0 bases; nucleotides not matched to a gene: 4. Germline lookup yields CDR1 ENHRY and CDR2 SYGVKD. The CDR3: CAISSGTVNTEAFF. Written as DNA, the CDR3 is TGTGCCATCAGCTCCGGGACAGTGAACACTGAAGCTTTCTTT.

Only a few counts were recorded for this clonotype. The V gene is TRBV5-5, the J gene TRBJ2-5; tentatively, D is TRBD1 (5 bases). This CDR3 comprises 17 residues. In germline, CDR1 is SGHKS, CDR2 YYEKEE (reference sequence). The V end was cut by 2 bases, the J end by 1 base, with 18 bases between. The CDR3 loop reads CASSLGRGDGRQETQYF. The CDR3, as DNA: TGTGCCAGCAGCTTAGGAAGGGGCGATGGGCGCCAAGAGACCCAGTACTTC.

V and J are TRBV28 and TRBJ1-6; the D is unclear. Per germline, CDR1 MDHEN and CDR2 SYDVKM. The germline V and J ends were trimmed by 2 bases and 8 bases, with 10 bases remaining between them. The CDR3 has 14 amino acids. The CDR3 DNA reads TGTGCCAGCAGTTTAAAGGGTCTGTATTCACCCCTCCACTTT. Protein sequence: CASSLKGLYSPLHF.

This clonotype has a count of ten or more. The rearrangement links TRBV7-2 to TRBJ2-1; 7 bases agree with TRBD2. V shed 6 bases, J shed 7 bases, and the junction held 15 bases outside the gene matches. This CDR3 comprises 16 residues. Germline V gives CDR1 SGHTA, CDR2 FQGNSA. The CDR3 coding sequence is TGTGCCAGCAGGGACAAGACTAGCCCGGGGGATAATGAGCAGTTCTTC. Encoded protein: CASRDKTSPGDNEQFF.

The V gene is TRBV20-1, the J gene TRBJ1-1; possibly TRBD1 for D (5 bases). The CDR3 totals 15 residues. V was shortened by 3 bases and J by 5 bases, with 19 bases between the two germline ends. Germline V gene data show CDR1 as DFQATT and CDR2 as SNEGSKA (reference sequence). The CDR3 reads CSASLRATGGTEAFF. CDR3 bases: TGCAGTGCTAGCCTTAGGGCCACAGGAGGGACTGAAGCTTTCTTT.

This clonotype has a count of ten or more. The DNA of the CDR3 is TGCAGCGTTGGGGGAGGCAACAATGGGGATGAGCAGTTCTTC. Its protein product is CSVGGGNNGDEQFF. The rearrangement joins TRBV29-1 to TRBJ2-1, with D possibly being TRBD2 (6 bases). The ends were cut back, 4 bases at V and 8 bases at J, with 18 bases in the middle. Per germline, CDR1 SQVTM and CDR2 ANQGSEA. The CDR3 contains 14 residues.

V usage is TRBV5-4 and J usage is TRBJ2-3; TRBD2 agrees at 11 bases. Germline V gene data show CDR1 as SGHNT and CDR2 as YYREEE (reference sequence). This CDR3 is built from 15 residues. Losses at the gene ends were 7 bases for V and 6 bases for J; bases not matched to a gene: 10. The CDR3 reads CASSGTSGPQDTQYF. The DNA of the CDR3 is TGTGCCAGCTCGGGGACTAGCGGCCCTCAGGATACGCAGTATTTT.

The J gene is TRBJ1-2, the V gene TRBV12-3 or TRBV12-4, with 9 positions matching TRBD1. The CDR3 runs to 14 residues. V lost 1 base to trimming and J lost 12 bases; unmatched junction nucleotides: 9. CDR3 bases: TGTGCCAGCAGTTTAGGTTTGGGACAGGGTATAAACACCTTC. This sequence encodes CASSLGLGQGINTF.

This clonotype was detected only once. Being one base from a much bigger clone, this may be a read error. CDR3 DNA: TGTGCCTGCAGTTCACCGGGACTCCCAGAGACCCAGTACTTC. Amino acids: CACSSPGLPETQYF. The chain couples TRBV6-6 to TRBJ2-5; D is possibly TRBD2 (6 bases). This CDR3 contains 14 residues. In germline, CDR1 is MNHNY, CDR2 SVGAGI (reference sequence).

This clonotype was detected only a few times. This chain joins TRBV7-6 and TRBJ1-1; D unclear. With 5 bases removed from V and 0 bases from J, the gap between germline ends came to 7 bases. Per germline, CDR1 SGHVS and CDR2 FNYEAQ. The CDR3 runs 13 residues. The CDR3 reads CASSPTLNTEAFF. The CDR3 nucleotides are TGTGCCAGCAGCCCTACATTGAACACTGAAGCTTTCTTT.

This sequence joins TRBV5-4 and TRBJ2-7; TRBD2 might be the D (5 bases). Trimming stripped 4 bases from V and 3 bases from J, with 14 bases between. The CDR3 contains 14 residues. Germline CDR1 and CDR2: SGHNT and YYREEE (reference sequence). The CDR3 sequence is CASSPGLANYEQYF. In DNA, the CDR3 is TGTGCCAGCAGCCCTGGCTTAGCGAACTACGAGCAGTACTTC.

This clonotype showed up many times. V is TRBV15 and J is TRBJ1-1, with TRBD1 matching 7 bases. The CDR3 runs to 13 residues. Germline trimming cut 5 bases from V and 5 bases from J; bases unmatched to any gene: 5. CDR1 and CDR2 from the germline V gene are LNHNV and YYDKDF (reference sequence). CDR3 residues: CATSGQGGTEAFF. For the CDR3, the DNA is TGTGCCACCAGCGGGCAGGGGGGGACTGAAGCTTTCTTT.

Only a few counts were recorded for this clonotype. J is TRBJ2-3 and V is TRBV7-8; D may be TRBD1 (6 bases). Germline CDR1 and CDR2: SGHVS and FQNEAQ. The germline V and J ends were trimmed by 5 bases and 2 bases, with 8 bases remaining between them. The CDR3 has 13 amino acids. The CDR3 DNA sequence: TGTGCCAGCAGCACAGGGTACACAGATACGCAGTATTTT. Amino acids: CASSTGYTDTQYF.